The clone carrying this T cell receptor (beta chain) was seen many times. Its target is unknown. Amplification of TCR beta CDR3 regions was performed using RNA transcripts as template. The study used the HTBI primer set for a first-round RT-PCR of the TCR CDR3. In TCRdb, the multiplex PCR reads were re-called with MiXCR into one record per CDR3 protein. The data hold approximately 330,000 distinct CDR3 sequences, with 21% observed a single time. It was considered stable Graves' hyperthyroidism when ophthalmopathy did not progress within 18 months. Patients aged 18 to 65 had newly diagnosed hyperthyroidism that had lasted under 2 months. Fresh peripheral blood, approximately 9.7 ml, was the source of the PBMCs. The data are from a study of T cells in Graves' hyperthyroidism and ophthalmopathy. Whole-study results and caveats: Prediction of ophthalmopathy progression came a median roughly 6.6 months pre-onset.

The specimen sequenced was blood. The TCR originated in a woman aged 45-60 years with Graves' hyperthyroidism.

The CDR3 here is CASSSSGSWGSSYNSPLHF. CDR3 bases: TGTGCCAGCAGTTCGTCCGGAAGTTGGGGGAGCTCCTATAATTCACCCCTCCACTTT. The chain joins TRBV28 to TRBJ1-6, with TRBD1 as a possible D gene (5 bases). The germline CDR1 and CDR2 sequences are MDHEN and SYDVKM. This CDR3 is 19 amino acids long. V was pared by 4 bases and J by 0 bases, with 19 bases between.